This T cell receptor beta chain was recorded in a study of molecular identifiers for immune sequencing clone quantification. This clonotype was seen repeatedly, ten times or more. Via MiXCR, TCRdb re-called the PCR reads, giving one row per CDR3 protein. The sample has about 300,000 distinct CDR3 sequences, 20% to 25% seen once. Trimming left V 0 bases short and J 3 bases short, with 9 bases between. This CDR3 contains 15 residues. Germline lookup yields CDR1 MNHNY and CDR2 SVGAGI (reference sequence). This clonotype originated in a human donor in good health. Some libraries in this study had Jurkat cell RNA spiked in. This rearrangement joins TRBV6-6 to TRBJ2-1; perhaps D is TRBD1 or TRBD2 (6 bases each). The sample taken for sequencing was naive CD8+ T cells from blood, with Jurkat cell RNA spiked in. Stated subset: FACS-sorted CD8+CD4-CCR7+CD45RA+ naive T cells. CDR3 bases: TGTGCCAGCAGTTACTCGGGGGGCCTCTACAATGAGCAGTTCTTC. The encoded protein is CASSYSGGLYNEQFF.